Following are 20 T cell receptor beta chains from one sample sequenced in a study of shared clonotypes between healthy human individuals. Some clones are missing from TCRdb's copy, which holds only in-frame ones; the method was immunoSEQ multiplex PCR. The profile shows roughly 1 million clones, around 74% of them singletons. Sequencing input: memory CD4+ T cells sorted from blood. Subset given: CD45RA-negative fraction. These receptors were obtained from a man aged 18 to 29 in good health.

V gene TRBV2 combines with J gene TRBJ2-2; possibly TRBD2 for D (6 bases). The CDR3 runs to 15 residues. Per germline, CDR1 SNHLY and CDR2 FYNNEI. Trimming pared 6 bases from V and 5 bases from J, leaving 16 bases between. DNA of the CDR3: TGTGCCAGCAGGGAGGGACGGCAGACGACCGGGGAGCTGTTTTTT. This codes for CASREGRQTTGELFF.

This clone showed up just a few times. The chain has TRBV13 and TRBJ2-3; D not resolved. The germline CDR1 and CDR2 sequences are PRHDT and FYEKMQ (reference sequence). There are 15 residues in the CDR3. Trimming pared 0 bases from V and 0 bases from J, leaving 7 bases between. The CDR3 loop is CASSLGATSTDTQYF. CDR3 sequence (DNA): TGTGCCAGCAGCTTAGGGGCTACTAGCACAGATACGCAGTATTTT.

The chain has TRBV9 and TRBJ1-4, with TRBD1 as a possible D gene (6 bases). Trimming cost V 4 bases and J 1 base, with 14 bases left between them. The germline gives CDR1 SGDLS, CDR2 YYNGEE. The CDR3 runs to 16 residues. The CDR3 DNA is TGTGCCAGCAGCCCCTGGGGGGGGCAAACTAATGAAAAACTGTTTTTT. Its translation is CASSPWGGQTNEKLFF.

This clone has a single count. This chain links TRBV7-2 with TRBJ1-4; D unclear. Per the germline V gene, CDR1 is SGHTA and CDR2 is FQGNSA. With 1 base removed from V and 4 bases from J, the gap between germline ends came to 10 bases. CDR3 length: 15 amino acids. Written as DNA, the CDR3 is TGTGCCAGCAGCTTAGTTCTCGGGAGTAATGAAAAACTGTTTTTT. Its translation: CASSLVLGSNEKLFF.

This sequence joins TRBV5-1 and TRBJ2-3; 10 nucleotides agree with TRBD2. The CDR3 contains 14 residues. Germline-derived CDR1 and CDR2 are SGHRS and YFSETQ. With 2 bases clipped from V and 6 bases from J, the junction kept 3 bases outside the gene matches. The DNA for the CDR3 is TGCGCCAGCAGCTTAGATAGCGGGAGGGATACGCAGTATTTT. Amino acids: CASSLDSGRDTQYF.

The chain couples TRBV4-3 to TRBJ2-1, with 7 bases aligning to TRBD2. CDR1 and CDR2 from the germline V gene are LGHNA and YSLEER. The trim removed 1 base at V and 5 bases at J, leaving 8 bases unmatched. The CDR3 spans 16 residues. The CDR3 spells CASSQGTGGGHNEQFF. DNA of the CDR3: TGCGCCAGCAGCCAAGGTACGGGAGGCGGACACAATGAGCAGTTCTTC.

This clone appeared a single time. The chain is built from TRBV15 and TRBJ1-3, with TRBD1 matching over 7 bases. This CDR3 has 16 residues. Germline CDR1 and CDR2: LNHNV and YYDKDF (reference sequence). Trimming took 5 bases from V and 4 from J; bases not matched to a gene: 11. The chain's CDR3 is CATSEGASLGGNTIYF. The CDR3 region has the DNA TGTGCCACCAGCGAGGGGGCTTCTCTTGGGGGAAACACCATATATTTT.

The V and J genes are TRBV11-3 and TRBJ2-3; D remains ambiguous. Trimming pared 5 bases from V and 3 bases from J, leaving 12 bases between. Germline CDR1 is SGHNT and CDR2 is YENEEA. The CDR3 is 14 residues long. CDR3 nucleotide sequence: TGTGCCAGCAGCCCCGGACCTTTTACAGATACGCAGTATTTT. It is translated as CASSPGPFTDTQYF. The whole variable domain, filled in from reference TRBV11-3 and TRBJ2-3, reads EAGVVQSPRYKIIEKKQPVAFWCNPISGHNTLYWYLQNLGQGPELLIRYENEEAVDDSQLPKDRFSAERLKGVDSTLKIQPAELGDSAVYLCASSPGPFTDTQYFGPGTRLTVL.

The chain carries TRBV10-3 and TRBJ2-2; no reliable D call. Trimming pared 0 bases from V and 4 bases from J, leaving 12 bases between. CDR3 length: 16 residues. In germline, CDR1 is ENHRY, CDR2 SYGVKD. DNA for the CDR3: TGTGCCATCAGTGAGTCTCAGTCGACGGTCACCGGGGAGCTGTTTTTT. It encodes CAISESQSTVTGELFF.

The J gene is TRBJ1-5, the V gene TRBV6-5; possibly TRBD1 for D (6 bases). This CDR3 spans 14 amino acids. V was cut by 4 bases and J by 2 bases, with 9 bases left in between. Germline V gives CDR1 MNHEY, CDR2 SVGAGI. The CDR3 DNA sequence: TGTGCCAGCAGTTCCGCAGGGGGCAATCAGCCCCAGCATTTT. Residues: CASSSAGGNQPQHF.

The rearrangement joins TRBV12-5 to TRBJ2-7, with unresolved D. Germline V gene sequence: CDR1 LGHNT, CDR2 FRNRAP. V lost 8 bases and J 5 bases, leaving 4 bases between the germline ends. The CDR3 runs to 9 residues. DNA of the CDR3: TGTGCTAGTCTCGACGAGCAGTACTTC. Encoded protein: CASLDEQYF.

The chain has TRBV10-3 and TRBJ1-3; D possibly corresponds to TRBD1 (5 bases). Germline V gene data show CDR1 as ENHRY and CDR2 as SYGVKD. The CDR3 loop spans 12 amino acids. Trimming stripped 8 bases from V and 0 bases from J, with 5 bases between. CDR3 sequence: CAIGTSGNTIYF. CDR3 in DNA: TGTGCCATCGGGACCTCTGGAAACACCATATATTTT.

This clone is a singleton in its sample. The chain carries TRBV7-9 and TRBJ2-1; D remains ambiguous. V shed 5 bases and J shed 5 bases, with 7 bases lying between them. The germline V gene has CDR1 SEHNR and CDR2 FQNEAQ (reference sequence). This CDR3 spans 12 amino acids. CDR3 in amino acids: CASSPPNNEQFF. CDR3 DNA sequence: TGTGCCAGCAGCCCCCCAAACAATGAGCAGTTCTTC. Full variable domain (rest looked up from reference TRBV7-9 and TRBJ2-1): DTGVSQNPRHKITKRGQNVTFRCDPISEHNRLYWYRQTLGQGPEFLTYFQNEAQLEKSRLLSDRFSAERPKGSFSTLEIQRTEQGDSAMYLCASSPPNNEQFFGPGTRLTVL.

V usage is TRBV5-6 and J usage is TRBJ2-2, with D perhaps matching TRBD2 (5 bases). The V gene lost 3 bases and the J gene lost 1 base, with 10 bases spanning the gap. The CDR3 totals 15 residues. CDR1 and CDR2 (germline): SGHDT, YYEEEE. CDR3 loop: CASSSPLGNTGELFF. DNA of the CDR3: TGTGCCAGCAGCTCCCCACTAGGGAACACCGGGGAGCTGTTTTTT.

This clone was counted a single time. This chain joins TRBV11-2 and TRBJ2-5; TRBD2 matches 7 bases. V lost 5 bases to trimming and J lost 2 bases; unmatched junction nucleotides: 8. The CDR3 totals 15 residues. The germline V gene encodes CDR1 SGHAT and CDR2 FQNNGV. The CDR3 reads CASSRRGEAQETQYF. CDR3 nucleotide sequence: TGTGCCAGCAGCCGTCGGGGGGAGGCGCAAGAGACCCAGTACTTC.

The chain recombines TRBV19 with TRBJ2-7; D gene ambiguous. The V gene's germline CDR1 is LNHDA and CDR2 SQIVND (reference sequence). CDR3 length: 13 residues. V dropped 6 bases and J dropped 3 bases, with 12 bases sitting between them. This chain's CDR3 is CASSRSRNYEQYF. CDR3 in DNA: TGTGCCAGTAGCAGGAGCAGAAACTACGAGCAGTACTTC.

The chain uses TRBV2 and TRBJ1-3; D remains ambiguous. CDR3 length: 14 amino acids. The germline V gene encodes CDR1 SNHLY and CDR2 FYNNEI. V was trimmed by 3 bases and J by 4 bases, leaving 10 bases between them. CDR3 bases: TGTGCCAGCAGTGACCGGATCTTCGGAAACACCATATATTTT. Protein: CASSDRIFGNTIYF.

This clone was recorded once. V is TRBV14 and J is TRBJ1-4; D is unclear. Germline values: CDR1 SGHDN, CDR2 FVKESK. Trimming left V 6 bases short and J 3 bases short, with 11 bases between. The CDR3 is 14 amino acids. The CDR3 nucleotides are TGTGCCAGCAGGCTTACCGGGGCTAATGAAAAACTGTTTTTT. It codes for CASRLTGANEKLFF.

The chain combines TRBV11-2 with TRBJ1-5, with 7 bases that match TRBD1. The CDR3 runs to 15 residues. Looked up from germline, CDR1 is SGHAT and CDR2 is FQNNGV. Germline trimming cut 1 base from V and 3 bases from J; bases unmatched to any gene: 3. CDR3 amino acids: CASSLGRGYNQPQHF. CDR3 DNA: TGTGCCAGCAGCTTAGGCAGGGGGTACAATCAGCCCCAGCATTTT.

The chain couples TRBV4-2 to TRBJ2-3; a weak D match, TRBD2 (7 bases). Germline CDR1 is LGHNA and CDR2 is YNFKEQ. Trimming removed 0 bases from V and 6 bases from J, with 16 bases in between. The CDR3 is 16 amino acids. DNA of the CDR3: TGTGCCAGCAGCCAAGAAAGAGGGGGGGCGGGTGATACGCAGTATTTT. Translation: CASSQERGGAGDTQYF.